One sample yielded the 27 T cell receptor beta chains listed below, sequenced in a study of OX40 agonist ivuxolimab in advanced cancers. Libraries were constructed by the immunoSEQ multiplex PCR assay. TCRdb retrieved this table from immuneACCESS and kept in-frame rearrangements only. Not all clones are present; in checked studies, unresolved V genes account for under half, and no reason is known for the remainder. This sample holds under 85,000 clones; around 84% were observed only once. The ten largest make up about 2.4% of the sample. This specimen was CD4+ or CD8+ T cells sorted from blood, taken in a trial of the OX40 agonist ivuxolimab. The receptors come from an adult with an advanced solid tumor such as melanoma, head and neck, liver or kidney cancer.

This clone was counted only a few times. The chain uses TRBV5-4 and TRBJ1-1, with TRBD1 matching 9 bases. The CDR3 has 16 residues. V lost 5 bases and J lost 5; bases outside the gene matches: 13. Per the germline V gene, CDR1 is SGHNT and CDR2 is YYREEE (reference sequence). In nucleotides, the CDR3 is TGTGCCAGCAGTCAGGGGGACAGGGTCCATGGTACTGAAGCTTTCTTT. Amino acids: CASSQGDRVHGTEAFF.

This clone was detected only once. The chain is built from TRBV23-1 and TRBJ2-4, with 7 bases aligning to TRBD1. TRBV23-1 is filed as an ORF, its function uncertain. With 4 bases clipped from V and 10 bases from J, the junction kept 22 bases outside the gene matches. The CDR3 loop spans 18 amino acids. CDR3 region: CASSPPVPQGRSQLIQYF. CDR3 nucleotide sequence: TGCGCCAGCAGTCCCCCAGTGCCACAGGGGAGAAGCCAACTGATTCAGTACTTC.

J is TRBJ2-3 and V is TRBV2; 7 bases map to TRBD2. Germline values: CDR1 SNHLY, CDR2 FYNNEI. The CDR3 consists of 12 residues. V lost 11 bases, J lost 3 bases, and 5 bases stayed unmatched. The CDR3 DNA reads as TGTGCCCGGCGGGGGAGTACAGATACGCAGTATTTT. Amino acids: CARRGSTDTQYF.

This clone was detected only a few times. The chain employs TRBV19 and TRBJ1-2; D is possibly TRBD1 (6 bases). Germline CDR1 and CDR2: LNHDA and SQIVND (reference sequence). The CDR3 runs to 14 residues. The V end lost 1 base, the J end lost 3 bases, and 9 bases lay between the germline ends. The CDR3 protein is CASSIVPGDYGYTF. The CDR3 region has the DNA TGTGCCAGTAGTATAGTGCCAGGGGACTATGGCTACACCTTC.

The chain combines TRBV19 with TRBJ2-1; the match to TRBD2 covers 7 bases. V trimming: 9 bases; J trimming: 7 bases; junction bases outside the gene matches: 15. The CDR3 has 15 amino acids. Per the germline V gene, CDR1 is LNHDA and CDR2 is SQIVND (reference sequence). CDR3 nucleotide sequence: TGTGCCAGCCAGGCTCTAAGCGGGACGGGTAATGAGCAGTTCTTC. Amino acids: CASQALSGTGNEQFF.

This chain connects TRBV19 to TRBJ1-5; the match to TRBD1 covers 9 bases. Germline lookup yields CDR1 LNHDA and CDR2 SQIVND (reference sequence). V shed 3 bases and J 2 bases; nucleotides not matched to a gene: 5. The CDR3 totals 16 residues. CDR3 residues: CASSILRDRGNQPQHF. DNA for the CDR3: TGTGCCAGTAGTATCCTCCGGGACAGGGGCAATCAGCCCCAGCATTTT.

Comment on this clone: The identical CDR3 is also encoded by other nucleotide sequences in the sample. The chain couples TRBV11-3 to TRBJ2-1; the match to TRBD2 covers 7 bases. The ends lost 2 bases at V and 3 bases at J; junction bases unmatched: 4. The germline gives CDR1 SGHNT, CDR2 YENEEA. The CDR3 runs to 15 residues. CDR3 DNA: TGTGCCAGCAGCTTAAGCGGGATAAACTACAATGAGCAGTTCTTC. Protein sequence: CASSLSGINYNEQFF.

The rearrangement links TRBV30 to TRBJ1-3; D gene uncertain. CDR1 and CDR2 from the germline V gene are GTSNPN and SVGIG (reference sequence). The CDR3 has 11 amino acids. V dropped 1 base and J dropped 11 bases, with 9 bases sitting between them. Here the CDR3 reads CAWSEMISIYF. As DNA, the CDR3 is TGTGCCTGGAGTGAAATGATCTCCATATATTTT. The whole variable domain, remainder taken from reference TRBV30 and TRBJ1-3, is SQTIHQWPATLVQPVGSPLSLECTVEGTSNPNLYWYRQAAGRGLQLLFYSVGIGQISSEVPQNLSASRPQDRQFILSSKKLLLSDSGFYLCAWSEMISIYFGEGSWLTVV.

The chain joins TRBV5-1 to TRBJ1-2; TRBD1 might be the D (6 bases). Germline values: CDR1 SGHRS, CDR2 YFSETQ. V was cut by 4 bases and J by 2 bases, with 12 bases left in between. The CDR3 consists of 14 residues. The chain's CDR3 is CASSPGGGNYGYTF. In DNA form, the CDR3 reads TGCGCCAGCAGCCCGGGGGGGGGCAACTATGGCTACACCTTC.

The chain links TRBV29-1 to TRBJ2-2; unclear D gene. Germline values: CDR1 SQVTM, CDR2 ANQGSEA. There are 14 residues in the CDR3. The ends were cut back, 2 bases at V and 3 bases at J, with 10 bases in the middle. The CDR3 protein is CSVEKYSYTGELFF. The CDR3 DNA reads as TGCAGCGTTGAAAAGTACAGTTACACCGGGGAGCTGTTTTTT.

CDR3 DNA: TGTGCCAGCAGCTTGCAACGCAGGGGGCGATCCCGCTCCTACGAGCAGTACTTC. This translates into CASSLQRRGRSRSYEQYF. The chain couples TRBV7-7 to TRBJ2-7; 8 bases agree with TRBD1. Losses at the gene ends were 3 bases for V and 0 bases for J; bases not matched to a gene: 13. The CDR3 loop spans 18 amino acids. The germline V gene has CDR1 SSHAT and CDR2 FNYEAQ (reference sequence).

The chain has TRBV30 and TRBJ1-1, with D possibly being TRBD1 (5 bases). This CDR3 is 12 amino acids long. In germline, CDR1 is GTSNPN, CDR2 SVGIG (reference sequence). V lost 2 bases and J 11 bases, leaving 15 bases between the germline ends. This CDR3 is CAWSPPWTMAFF. The DNA for the CDR3 is TGTGCCTGGAGTCCCCCCTGGACAATGGCTTTCTTT. Drawing the rest from reference TRBV30 and TRBJ1-1, the complete variable domain is SQTIHQWPATLVQPVGSPLSLECTVEGTSNPNLYWYRQAAGRGLQLLFYSVGIGQISSEVPQNLSASRPQDRQFILSSKKLLLSDSGFYLCAWSPPWTMAFFGQGTRLTVV.

Concerning this clone itself: One end of the junction is discordant with germline, which a read error may explain. The V call is TRBV7-9, the J call TRBJ1-1; possibly TRBD1 for D (6 bases). Germline-derived CDR1 and CDR2 are SEHNR and FQNEAQ (reference sequence). This CDR3 is 15 amino acids long. CDR3: CASSLAGVQGREAFF. For the CDR3, the DNA is TGTGCCAGCAGCCTAGCGGGGGTACAGGGTCGGGAAGCTTTCTTT. The full variable domain, rest sourced from reference TRBV7-9 and TRBJ1-1, is DTGVSQNPRHKITKRGQNVTFRCDPISEHNRLYWYRQTLGQGPEFLTYFQNEAQLEKSRLLSDRFSAERPKGSFSTLEIQRTEQGDSAMYLCASSLAGVQGREAFFGQGTRLTVV.

The chain combines TRBV19 with TRBJ2-5, with 8 bases lining up with TRBD2. V gave up 2 bases and J gave up 5 bases; unmatched junction bases: 7. The germline V gene encodes CDR1 LNHDA and CDR2 SQIVND (reference sequence). The CDR3 is 15 residues long. The CDR3 loop is CASSIPREGRETQYF. DNA for the CDR3: TGTGCCAGTAGTATACCCCGGGAGGGCCGGGAGACCCAGTACTTC.

This clone was detected only once. The chain joins TRBV19 to TRBJ2-6; D is uncertain. V was cut by 4 bases and J by 0 bases, with 7 bases left in between. In germline, CDR1 is LNHDA, CDR2 SQIVND (reference sequence). The CDR3 is 15 residues long. CDR3 loop: CASSTLGSGANVLTF. CDR3 nucleotides: TGTGCCAGTAGTACCCTGGGCTCTGGGGCCAACGTCCTGACTTTC. Full variable domain (remainder filled in from reference TRBV19 and TRBJ2-6): DGGITQSPKYLFRKEGQNVTLSCEQNLNHDAMYWYRQDPGQGLRLIYYSQIVNDFQKGDIAEGYSVSREKKESFPLTVTSAQKNPTAFYLCASSTLGSGANVLTFGAGSRLTVL.

The J gene is TRBJ1-6, the V gene TRBV7-9; 7 bases align to TRBD1. The CDR3 contains 18 residues. With V trimmed by 5 bases and J by 10 bases, 20 bases remained unmatched. Germline assignment: CDR1 SEHNR and CDR2 FQNEAQ (reference sequence). The CDR3 reads CASSPDGGYRGLRSPLHF. Here the CDR3 DNA reads TGTGCCAGCAGCCCAGACGGAGGGTATAGGGGGCTTCGGTCACCCCTCCACTTT.

This clone has a single count. The genes are TRBV19 and TRBJ1-2; D not certain. Germline loops: CDR1 LNHDA, CDR2 SQIVND (reference sequence). The CDR3 loop spans 13 amino acids. Between the trimmed V and J ends, which lost 3 bases and 4 bases, there was a span of 9 bases. The CDR3 is CASSMGSAYGYTF. In DNA form, the CDR3 reads TGTGCCAGTAGTATGGGCAGTGCCTATGGCTACACCTTC.

This rearrangement joins TRBV18 to TRBJ1-2; 7 bases agree with TRBD1. CDR3 length equals 19 residues. V shed 0 bases and J 2 bases; nucleotides not matched to a gene: 15. Germline V gene lookup returns CDR1 KGHSH and CDR2 LQKENI. CDR3 nucleotide sequence: TGTGCCAGCTCACCACCGGGGTTTGGGTCCGGGACAGACAACTATGGCTACACCTTC. Residues: CASSPPGFGSGTDNYGYTF.

The V gene is TRBV5-6, the J gene TRBJ1-2; the D is unclear. Trimming cost V 4 bases and J 4 bases, with 17 bases left between them. This CDR3 has 15 residues. Germline loops: CDR1 SGHDT, CDR2 YYEEEE. The chain's CDR3 is CASSRASGDVYGYTF. CDR3 bases: TGTGCCAGCAGCAGGGCATCCGGCGACGTCTATGGCTACACCTTC.

The chain employs TRBV18 and TRBJ1-1; D remains ambiguous. V gave up 3 bases and J gave up 5 bases, with 19 bases separating them. Germline V gene lookup returns CDR1 KGHSH and CDR2 LQKENI. CDR3 length: 16 amino acids. The chain's CDR3 is CASSPPGWEGSTEAFF. The DNA of the CDR3 is TGTGCCAGCTCACCGCCCGGTTGGGAGGGAAGTACTGAAGCTTTCTTT.

The rearrangement joins TRBV18 to TRBJ1-1, with D uncertain. Germline-derived CDR1 and CDR2 are KGHSH and LQKENI. V dropped 2 bases and J dropped 1 base, with 5 bases sitting between them. The CDR3 extends over 13 amino acids. The CDR3 sequence is CASSPNRNTEAFF. CDR3 nucleotide sequence: TGTGCCAGCTCACCAAATCGGAACACTGAAGCTTTCTTT.

The chain has TRBV11-2 and TRBJ1-2; no firm D call. CDR3 length: 14 amino acids. The V gene lost 1 base and the J gene lost 4 bases, with 10 bases spanning the gap. The germline V gene has CDR1 SGHAT and CDR2 FQNNGV. The CDR3 is CASSLADGTYGYTF. CDR3 sequence (DNA): TGTGCCAGCAGCTTAGCGGACGGCACCTATGGCTACACCTTC.

The rearrangement links TRBV5-1 to TRBJ1-6; 10 positions agree with TRBD1. This CDR3 is 15 amino acids long. Germline V gene lookup returns CDR1 SGHRS and CDR2 YFSETQ. The J segment lost 10 bases and the V segment lost 0 bases, leaving 4 bases of the junction unmatched. CDR3: CASSLGDRGRSPLHF. CDR3 in DNA: TGCGCCAGCAGCTTGGGGGACAGGGGACGGTCACCCCTCCACTTT.

The CDR3 DNA reads TGTGCCAGCAGCGTCCTTGGTTACGAGACCCAGTACTTC. This gives the protein CASSVLGYETQYF. This rearrangement joins TRBV7-2 to TRBJ2-5; D ambiguous. The germline CDR1 and CDR2 sequences are SGHTA and FQGNSA. This CDR3 spans 13 amino acids. V shed 5 bases and J shed 5 bases, with 12 bases lying between them. Supplemented by reference TRBV7-2 and TRBJ2-5, the full variable domain reads GAGVSQSPSNKVTEKGKDVELRCDPISGHTALYWYRQSLGQGLEFLIYFQGNSAPDKSGLPSDRFSAERTGGSVSTLTIQRTQQEDSAVYLCASSVLGYETQYFGPGTRLLVL.

The chain joins TRBV18 to TRBJ2-7; the D gene is possibly TRBD2 (6 bases). Germline V lookup: CDR1 KGHSH, CDR2 LQKENI. The CDR3 spans 16 residues. Trimming took off 3 bases at V and 2 bases at J, with 17 bases between the two ends. The CDR3 sequence is CASSPGPGDPTYEQYF. CDR3 in DNA: TGTGCCAGCTCACCGGGGCCGGGGGATCCCACCTACGAGCAGTACTTC.

The chain couples TRBV27 to TRBJ1-4; D is possibly TRBD1 (5 bases). This CDR3 has 15 residues. Trimming left V 3 bases short and J 8 bases short, with 16 bases between. Germline CDR1 and CDR2: MNHEY and SMNVEV (reference sequence). The CDR3 protein is CASSFNVAGREKLFF. The CDR3 nucleotides read TGTGCCAGCAGTTTCAATGTCGCAGGGAGGGAAAAACTGTTTTTT.

The chain joins TRBV7-2 to TRBJ2-1; 8 positions match TRBD2. The CDR3 has 18 residues. J gave up 8 bases and V 0 bases, and 15 bases lay outside the gene matches. CDR1 is SGHTA, CDR2 FQGNSA, per germline. CDR3 region: CASSLASVTGTSSYEQFF. Written as DNA, the CDR3 is TGTGCCAGCAGCTTAGCGTCGGTTACGGGGACTAGTTCATATGAGCAGTTCTTC.